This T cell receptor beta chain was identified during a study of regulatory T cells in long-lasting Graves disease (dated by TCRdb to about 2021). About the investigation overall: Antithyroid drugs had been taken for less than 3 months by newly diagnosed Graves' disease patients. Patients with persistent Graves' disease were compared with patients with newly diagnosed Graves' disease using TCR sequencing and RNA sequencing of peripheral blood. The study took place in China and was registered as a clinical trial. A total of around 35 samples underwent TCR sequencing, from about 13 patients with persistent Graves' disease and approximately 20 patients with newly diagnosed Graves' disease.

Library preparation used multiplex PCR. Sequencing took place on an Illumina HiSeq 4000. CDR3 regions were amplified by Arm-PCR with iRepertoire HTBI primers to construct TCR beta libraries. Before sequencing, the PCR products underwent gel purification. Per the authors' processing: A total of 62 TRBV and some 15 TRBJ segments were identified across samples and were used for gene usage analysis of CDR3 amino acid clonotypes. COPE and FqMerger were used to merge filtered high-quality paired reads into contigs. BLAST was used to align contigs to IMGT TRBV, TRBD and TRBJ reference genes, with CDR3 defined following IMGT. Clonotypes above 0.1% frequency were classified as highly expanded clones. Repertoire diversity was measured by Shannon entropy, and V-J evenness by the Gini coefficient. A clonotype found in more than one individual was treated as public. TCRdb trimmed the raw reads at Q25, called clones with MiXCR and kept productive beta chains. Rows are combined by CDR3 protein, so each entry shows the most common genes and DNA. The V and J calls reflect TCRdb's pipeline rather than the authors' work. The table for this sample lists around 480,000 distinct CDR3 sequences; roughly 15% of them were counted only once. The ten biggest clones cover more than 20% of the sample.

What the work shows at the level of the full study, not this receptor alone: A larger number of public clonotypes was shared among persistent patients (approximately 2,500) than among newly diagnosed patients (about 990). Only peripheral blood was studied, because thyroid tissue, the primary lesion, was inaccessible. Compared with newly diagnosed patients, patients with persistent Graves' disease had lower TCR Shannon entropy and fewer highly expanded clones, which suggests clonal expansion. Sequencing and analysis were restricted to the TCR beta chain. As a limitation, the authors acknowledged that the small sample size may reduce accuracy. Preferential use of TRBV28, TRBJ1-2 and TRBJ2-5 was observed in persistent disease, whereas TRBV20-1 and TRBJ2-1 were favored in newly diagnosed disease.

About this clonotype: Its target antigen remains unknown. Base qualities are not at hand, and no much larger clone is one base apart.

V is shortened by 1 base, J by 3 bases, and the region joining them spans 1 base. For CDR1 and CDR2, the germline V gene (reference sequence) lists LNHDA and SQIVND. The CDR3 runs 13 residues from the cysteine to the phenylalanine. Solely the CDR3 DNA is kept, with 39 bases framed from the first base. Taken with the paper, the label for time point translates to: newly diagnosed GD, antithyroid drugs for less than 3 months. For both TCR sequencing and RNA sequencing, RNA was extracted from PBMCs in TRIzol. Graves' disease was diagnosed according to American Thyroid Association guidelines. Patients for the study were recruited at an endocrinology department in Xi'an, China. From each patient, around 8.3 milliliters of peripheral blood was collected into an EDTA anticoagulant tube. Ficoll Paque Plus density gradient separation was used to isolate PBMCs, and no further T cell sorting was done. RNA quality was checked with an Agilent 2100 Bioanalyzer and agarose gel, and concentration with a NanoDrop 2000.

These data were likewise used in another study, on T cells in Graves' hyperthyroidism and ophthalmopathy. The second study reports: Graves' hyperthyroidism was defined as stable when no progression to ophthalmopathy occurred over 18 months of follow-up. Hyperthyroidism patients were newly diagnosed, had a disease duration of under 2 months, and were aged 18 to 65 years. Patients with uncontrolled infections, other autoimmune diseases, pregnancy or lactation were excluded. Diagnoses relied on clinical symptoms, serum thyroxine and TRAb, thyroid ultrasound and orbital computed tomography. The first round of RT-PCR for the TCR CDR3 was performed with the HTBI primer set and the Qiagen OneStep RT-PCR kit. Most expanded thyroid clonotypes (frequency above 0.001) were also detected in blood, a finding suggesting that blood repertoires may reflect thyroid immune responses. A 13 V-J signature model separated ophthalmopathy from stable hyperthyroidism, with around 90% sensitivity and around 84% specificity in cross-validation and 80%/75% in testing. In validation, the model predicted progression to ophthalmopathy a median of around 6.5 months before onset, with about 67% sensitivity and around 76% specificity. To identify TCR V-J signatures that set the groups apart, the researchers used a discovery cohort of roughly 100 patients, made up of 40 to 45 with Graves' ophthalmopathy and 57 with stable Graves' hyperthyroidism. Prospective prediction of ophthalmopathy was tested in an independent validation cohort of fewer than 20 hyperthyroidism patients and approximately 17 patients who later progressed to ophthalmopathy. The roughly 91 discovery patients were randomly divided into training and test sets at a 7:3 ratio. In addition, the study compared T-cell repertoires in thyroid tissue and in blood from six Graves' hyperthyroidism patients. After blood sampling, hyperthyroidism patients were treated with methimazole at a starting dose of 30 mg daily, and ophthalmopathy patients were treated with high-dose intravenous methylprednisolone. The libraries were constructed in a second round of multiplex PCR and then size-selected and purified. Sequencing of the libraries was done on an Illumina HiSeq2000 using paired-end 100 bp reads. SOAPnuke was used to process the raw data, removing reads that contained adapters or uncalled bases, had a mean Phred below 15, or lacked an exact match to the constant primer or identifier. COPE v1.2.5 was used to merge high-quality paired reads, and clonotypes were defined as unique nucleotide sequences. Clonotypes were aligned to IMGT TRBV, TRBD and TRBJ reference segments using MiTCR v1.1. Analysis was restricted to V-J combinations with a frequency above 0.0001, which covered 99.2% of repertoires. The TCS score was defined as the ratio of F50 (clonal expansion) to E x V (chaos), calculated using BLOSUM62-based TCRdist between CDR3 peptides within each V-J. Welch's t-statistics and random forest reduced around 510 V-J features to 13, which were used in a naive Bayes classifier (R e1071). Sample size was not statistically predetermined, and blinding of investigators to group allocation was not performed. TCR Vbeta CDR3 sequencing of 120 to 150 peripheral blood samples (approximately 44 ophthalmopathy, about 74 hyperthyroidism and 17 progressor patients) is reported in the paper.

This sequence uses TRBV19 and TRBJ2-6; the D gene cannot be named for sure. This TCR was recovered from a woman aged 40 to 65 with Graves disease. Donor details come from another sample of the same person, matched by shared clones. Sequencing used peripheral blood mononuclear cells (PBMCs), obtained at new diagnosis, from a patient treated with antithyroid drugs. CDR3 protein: CASSIVGANVLTF. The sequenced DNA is TGTGCCAGTAGTATAGTTGGGGCCAACGTCCTGACTTTC.